The 2 T cell receptor beta chains below were found in one sample sequenced in a study of cytomegalovirus exposure and HLA in healthy donors. 60 Vbeta and 13 Jbeta primers were used in PCR. Some clones are missing from TCRdb's copy, which holds only in-frame ones; the method was immunoSEQ multiplex PCR. This sample has hundreds of thousands of clones, with around 70% found just once. The sequencing sample was made of PBMCs. Receptor source: a man aged 35-49 years in good health and CMV-seropositive.

The chain recombines TRBV7-9 with TRBJ1-2; TRBD1 is a possible D gene (6 bases). Germline CDR1 SEHNR, CDR2 FQNEAQ (reference sequence). Deletions cut 2 bases from V and 0 bases from J, with 19 bases between. The CDR3 contains 18 residues. The CDR3 reads CASSLRGGRDSPNYGYTF. CDR3 in DNA: TGTGCCAGCAGCTTAAGGGGGGGACGGGACTCTCCTAACTATGGCTACACCTTC. Drawing the rest from reference TRBV7-9 and TRBJ1-2, the complete variable domain is DTGVSQNPRHKITKRGQNVTFRCDPISEHNRLYWYRQTLGQGPEFLTYFQNEAQLEKSRLLSDRFSAERPKGSFSTLEIQRTEQGDSAMYLCASSLRGGRDSPNYGYTFGSGTRLTVV.

This clone has only a few counts. The CDR3 DNA sequence: TGTGCCAGCAGTTACTCTATTCTCCAAGAGACCCAGTACTTC. It specifies CASSYSILQETQYF. V and J are TRBV6-5 and TRBJ2-5; D is uncertain. The V gene lost 0 bases and the J gene lost 1 base, with 6 bases spanning the gap. This CDR3 has 14 residues. Germline loops: CDR1 MNHEY, CDR2 SVGAGI.